The clone carrying this T cell receptor (beta chain) has only a few counts. Its target is not known. This CDR3 is 16 amino acids long. From germline, CDR1 is MGHRA and CDR2 YSYEKL. Trimming pared 3 bases from V and 0 bases from J, leaving 15 bases between. An overlapping HIV-1 Gag peptide pool stimulated these cells at 0.95 to 1 ug/peptide/mL. Sorted nonresponding memory CD4+ T cells were CD40L-negative, CD69-negative, CD45RO-high. This entry belongs to a study of persistence of HIV-infected CD4 T cells. This was the immunoSEQ version 4 assay in survey mode. Sequencing used immunoSEQ multiplex PCR; TCRdb keeps in-frame clones, though not all of them. The sample holds just under 65,000 clones; about 69% are singletons and the top ten take more than 1.5%.

The material was CD4+ T cells sorted from PBMCs after approximately 20-hour stimulation, obtained from a patient who received antiretroviral therapy. The TCR was taken from an adult man with HIV who was CMV-seropositive. The chain is built from TRBV4-1 and TRBJ2-7; no firm D call. In DNA form, the CDR3 reads TGCGCCAGCAGCCAGGGGTACACAAATCCCTCCTACGAGCAGTACTTC. It is translated as CASSQGYTNPSYEQYF.